These 14 T cell receptor beta chains originate from one sample sequenced in a study of spatial heterogeneity in lung cancer. Time point reported: blood at routine non-recurrence follow-up after resection. TCRdb reprocessed the 5' RACE reads via MiXCR and lists one record per CDR3 protein. Of about 100,000 distinct CDR3 sequences listed, roughly a fifth were seen once; the top ten hold 21%. Sequenced material: PBMCs, taken at follow-up. These receptors all stem from a male donor with early-stage non-small cell lung cancer.

This clonotype has more than one count but fewer than ten. The chain combines TRBV7-8 with TRBJ2-1; D call uncertain. V lost 5 bases and J 10 bases, leaving 15 bases between the germline ends. CDR3 length equals 13 residues. In germline, CDR1 is SGHVS, CDR2 FQNEAQ. CDR3 sequence (DNA): TGTGCCAGCAGCCCGCATTTAGCAGGCGAGCAGTTCTTC. It is translated as CASSPHLAGEQFF.

In this sample, this clonotype turned up many times. This chain uses TRBV14 with TRBJ1-1, with D perhaps TRBD1 (6 bases). V was trimmed by 10 bases and J by 3 bases, leaving 24 bases between them. The germline V gene has CDR1 SGHDN and CDR2 FVKESK. The CDR3 covers 16 residues. This CDR3 reads CATRPTVGGGDTEAFF. In DNA, the CDR3 is TGTGCCACCAGGCCGACCGTGGGGGGCGGGGACACTGAAGCTTTCTTT.

The V and J genes are TRBV20-1 and TRBJ1-4; D unclear. CDR1 is DFQATT, CDR2 SNEGSKA, per germline (reference sequence). Trimming took off 5 bases at V and 7 bases at J, with 14 bases between the two ends. This CDR3 comprises 13 residues. CDR3 region: CSARHGVGEKLFF. The CDR3 DNA follows: TGCAGTGCTCGGCACGGGGTGGGTGAAAAACTGTTTTTT.

This clonotype was counted a few times. CDR3 nucleotide sequence: TGTGCCAGCAGCTTTACCACAGGGGGCTACACCTTC. It yields the protein CASSFTTGGYTF. V usage is TRBV7-2 and J usage is TRBJ1-2, with D perhaps matching TRBD1 (6 bases). Trimming took off 3 bases at V and 8 bases at J, with 10 bases between the two ends. The CDR3 consists of 12 residues. Germline V lookup: CDR1 SGHTA, CDR2 FQGNSA.

This clonotype was seen only a few times. The V call is TRBV30, the J call TRBJ1-6; D ambiguous. CDR1 is GTSNPN and CDR2 is SVGIG in the germline V gene (reference sequence). V lost 2 bases, J lost 6 bases, and 11 bases lay in between. The length of the CDR3 is 14 residues. The CDR3 DNA sequence: TGTGCCTGGAGTCAGACCGCGGGTAATTCACCCCTCCACTTT. Translated, it gives CAWSQTAGNSPLHF.

This chain links TRBV4-1 with TRBJ2-7; no clear D gene. Between the trimmed V and J ends, which lost 0 bases and 0 bases, there was a span of 12 bases. Germline values: CDR1 MGHRA, CDR2 YSYEKL. The CDR3 covers 16 residues. DNA of the CDR3: TGCGCCAGCAGCCAAGATCCGACGAAAAGCTCCTACGAGCAGTACTTC. It specifies CASSQDPTKSSYEQYF.

This clonotype has more than one count but fewer than ten. The chain uses TRBV9 and TRBJ1-2; D perhaps matches TRBD1 (5 bases). The V gene lost 3 bases and the J gene lost 7 bases, with 19 bases spanning the gap. Germline V CDR1 and CDR2: SGDLS, YYNGEE. This CDR3 comprises 15 residues. CDR3 DNA sequence: TGTGCCAGCAGCGCCAGTCTTGACAGAATCCGTGGCTACACCTTC. Translating it yields CASSASLDRIRGYTF. Full variable domain (outside the CDR3, taken from reference TRBV9 and TRBJ1-2): DSGVTQTPKHLITATGQRVTLRCSPRSGDLSVYWYQQSLDQGLQFLIQYYNGEERAKGNILERFSAQQFPDLHSELNLSSLELGDSALYFCASSASLDRIRGYTFGSGTRLTVV.

This chain links TRBV7-2 with TRBJ2-1; 8 nucleotides line up with TRBD2. Germline CDR1 SGHTA, CDR2 FQGNSA. The ends lost 1 base at V and 7 bases at J; junction bases unmatched: 6. The CDR3 loop spans 15 amino acids. The CDR3 region has the DNA TGTGCCAGCAGCTTAGATCGGGGGGGCCGGAATGAGCAGTTCTTC. Translation gives CASSLDRGGRNEQFF.

CDR3: CASSQGFKDQPQHF. In DNA form, the CDR3 reads TGTGCCAGCAGCCAGGGGTTTAAGGATCAGCCCCAGCATTTT. The rearrangement joins TRBV3-1 to TRBJ1-5; no definite D call. This CDR3 region has 14 residues. V was clipped by 3 bases and J by 5 bases, with 11 bases between them. Germline V gives CDR1 LGHDT, CDR2 YNNKEL (reference sequence).

This clonotype occurred a few times. The gene calls are TRBV11-2 and TRBJ1-5, with 8 bases matching TRBD1. This CDR3 is built from 13 residues. J lost 10 bases, V lost 4 bases, and 6 bases had no gene match. Germline assignment: CDR1 SGHAT and CDR2 FQNNGV. In DNA, the CDR3 is TGTGCCAGCAGCTCGACAGGGGCAATACCCCAGCATTTT. Translated, it gives CASSSTGAIPQHF.

This clonotype was seen a few times. V gene TRBV5-6 combines with J gene TRBJ2-2, with a possible D match to TRBD2 (7 bases). CDR1 and CDR2 (germline): SGHDT, YYEEEE. Trimming left V 7 bases short and J 7 bases short, with 26 bases between. The CDR3 covers 17 residues. The CDR3 nucleotides are TGTGCCAGCGTCTTCCGTCTAGGGGGAGGGCCGTTCGGGGAGCTGTTTTTT. Its protein product is CASVFRLGGGPFGELFF. Full variable domain (remainder filled in from reference TRBV5-6 and TRBJ2-2): DAGVTQSPTHLIKTRGQQVTLRCSPKSGHDTVSWYQQALGQGPQFIFQYYEEEERQRGNFPDRFSGHQFPNYSSELNVNALLLGDSALYLCASVFRLGGGPFGELFFGEGSRLTVL.

V and J are TRBV2 and TRBJ2-1; TRBD2 agrees at 11 bases. With 5 bases clipped from V and 10 bases from J, the junction kept 10 bases outside the gene matches. This CDR3 spans 15 amino acids. From germline, CDR1 is SNHLY and CDR2 FYNNEI. Here the CDR3 DNA reads TGTGCCAGCAGTCCGGGACTAGCGGAGCCGGCGGAGCAGTTCTTC. Amino acid sequence: CASSPGLAEPAEQFF.

The V and J genes are TRBV28 and TRBJ1-1, with 7 nucleotides matching TRBD1. The V gene's germline CDR1 is MDHEN and CDR2 SYDVKM. The ends lost 10 bases at V and 8 bases at J; junction bases unmatched: 7. CDR3 length equals 11 residues. The CDR3 region has the DNA TGTGCCATTCAGGGGGACGCGGAAGCTTTCTTT. Its translation is CAIQGDAEAFF.

This clonotype showed up just a few times. This chain joins TRBV20-1 and TRBJ2-1, with 12 positions matching TRBD2. V lost 3 bases to trimming and J lost 8 bases; unmatched junction nucleotides: 14. This CDR3 is 17 amino acids long. The germline V gene has CDR1 DFQATT and CDR2 SNEGSKA (reference sequence). The CDR3 nucleotides read TGCAGTGCTAGTTTCCTCGACCTAGCGGGAGGGGTAGATGAGCAGTTCTTC. Amino acids: CSASFLDLAGGVDEQFF.